Each of the 18 T cell receptor beta chains below was sequenced from the same sample in a study of blood T cells in healthy people across ages. Next came a second PCR, run for roughly 6 to 11 cycles, which used a sample-barcoded 5' primer along with a J-beta primer mix. TCRdb processed the 5' RACE reads anew with MiXCR; each CDR3 protein has one entry. Here the sample spans hundreds of thousands of distinct CDR3 sequences, around 32% being singletons. Sequenced sample: blood. Every receptor here comes from a woman at least 80 years old in good health.

V gene TRBV5-1 combines with J gene TRBJ2-5; 9 bases map to TRBD2. Matching the DNA end better, TRBJ2-7 makes the J call doubtful. There are 14 residues in the CDR3. From germline, CDR1 is SGHRS and CDR2 YFSETQ. The CDR3 is CASRAGGRSYEQYF. CDR3 DNA: TGCGCCAGCAGAGCGGGGGGCCGCTCCTACGAGCAGTACTTC.

The CDR3 is CSARDTQGSTEAFF. CDR3 nucleotide sequence: TGCAGTGCTAGAGACACTCAGGGATCCACTGAAGCTTTCTTT. This chain connects TRBV20-1 to TRBJ1-1; D perhaps matches TRBD1 (5 bases). The CDR3 runs to 14 residues. Trimming cost V 0 bases and J 4 bases, with 12 bases left between them. Germline V gene sequence: CDR1 DFQATT, CDR2 SNEGSKA (reference sequence).

V and J are TRBV20-1 and TRBJ2-1; D tentatively fits TRBD1 or TRBD2 (6 bases each). CDR3 length equals 16 residues. Germline loops: CDR1 DFQATT, CDR2 SNEGSKA (reference sequence). The V end was cut by 0 bases, the J end by 8 bases, with 20 bases between. CDR3 region: CSARDPQGRRRDEQFF. CDR3 coding DNA: TGCAGTGCTAGAGATCCCCAGGGGCGCCGGAGGGATGAGCAGTTCTTC.

In this sample, this clonotype turned up many times. The J gene is TRBJ2-7, the V gene TRBV5-1, with TRBD2 identical over 13 bases. From germline, CDR1 is SGHRS and CDR2 YFSETQ. This CDR3 is built from 15 residues. J lost 3 bases, V lost 2 bases, and 2 bases had no gene match. The CDR3 DNA follows: TGCGCCAGCAGCTTTGGGACTAGCGGGATCTACGAGCAGTACTTC. This translates into CASSFGTSGIYEQYF.

The V call is TRBV28, the J call TRBJ2-7; 8 nucleotides match TRBD1. The CDR3 is made up of 15 amino acids. The V and J ends lost 4 bases and 6 bases, in that order; junction bases with no gene match: 11. The germline V gene has CDR1 MDHEN and CDR2 SYDVKM. CDR3 amino acids: CASSSPTGVFREQYF. Here the CDR3 DNA reads TGTGCCAGCAGTTCCCCGACAGGGGTTTTCCGCGAGCAGTACTTC.

The V and J genes are TRBV20-1 and TRBJ2-7; 9 bases fit TRBD2. TRBJ2-4 matches the DNA end more closely, so the J call is doubtful. Germline CDR1 DFQATT, CDR2 SNEGSKA (reference sequence). The CDR3 consists of 14 residues. The CDR3 DNA reads TGCAGTGCTATGGAACCCGGGACTAGCTACATTCAGTACTTC. This codes for CSAMEPGTSYIQYF.

In this sample, this clonotype turned up many times. The V call is TRBV3-1, the J call TRBJ2-7; 9 bases are shared with TRBD1. Germline lookup yields CDR1 LGHDT and CDR2 YNNKEL (reference sequence). V trimming: 6 bases; J trimming: 3 bases; junction bases outside the gene matches: 6. This CDR3 region has 14 residues. In DNA, the CDR3 is TGTGCCAGCAGTCCAGCGACAGGGGGCTACGAGCAGTACTTC. This gives the protein CASSPATGGYEQYF.

This clonotype has only a few counts. The rearrangement joins TRBV4-2 to TRBJ1-2; TRBD1 might be the D (5 bases). Germline-derived CDR1 and CDR2 are LGHNA and YNFKEQ. The CDR3 is made up of 14 amino acids. V gave up 0 bases and J gave up 3 bases, with 8 bases separating them. The CDR3 protein is CASSQDGGDYGYTF. The CDR3 DNA is TGTGCCAGCAGCCAAGACGGGGGGGACTATGGCTACACCTTC.

At least ten counts were recorded for this clonotype. The J gene is TRBJ2-3, the V gene TRBV25-1; D not resolved. V dropped 3 bases and J dropped 3 bases, with 4 bases sitting between them. The length of the CDR3 is 12 residues. Germline V gene sequence: CDR1 MGHDK, CDR2 SYGVNS. The CDR3 loop reads CASSDRTDTQYF. The CDR3 region has the DNA TGTGCCAGCAGTGACAGAACAGATACGCAGTATTTT.

Notes on this clonotype: Possible read error: a much larger clone is one base away. The chain joins TRBV5-1 to TRBJ2-6, with 7 nucleotides matching TRBD1. CDR1 is SGHRS and CDR2 is YFSETQ in the germline V gene. This CDR3 is built from 16 residues. CDR3 in DNA: TGCGCCAGCAGCTTGGACAGGGGCTCTGGGGCCAACGTCCGGACTTTC. Its protein product is CASSLDRGSGANVRTF.

V gene TRBV7-2 combines with J gene TRBJ2-4; D unresolved. Germline assignment: CDR1 SGHTA and CDR2 FQGNSA. V was trimmed by 1 base and J by 11 bases, leaving 12 bases between them. The CDR3 is made up of 13 amino acids. CDR3 coding DNA: TGTGCCAGCAGCTTAGACGCCCAGAACGTTCAGTACTTC. This encodes CASSLDAQNVQYF.

This clonotype was found a few times. This chain connects TRBV5-4 to TRBJ2-1; 7 positions match TRBD1. The end of the DNA fits TRBJ2-7 better, so the J call may be wrong. Germline values: CDR1 SGHNT, CDR2 YYREEE (reference sequence). CDR3 length equals 16 residues. The CDR3 sequence: CASSSTTGSSYNEQYF. The CDR3 coding sequence is TGTGCCAGCAGCTCTACGACAGGGAGCTCCTACAATGAGCAGTACTTC.

This chain connects TRBV11-3 to TRBJ2-1; D call uncertain. The germline V gene encodes CDR1 SGHNT and CDR2 YENEEA. The CDR3 spans 14 residues. Trimming cost V 1 base and J 6 bases, with 10 bases left between them. The CDR3 DNA follows: TGTGCCAGCAGCTTAGGTCGAGCAAGCAATGAGCAGTTCTTC. The encoded protein is CASSLGRASNEQFF.

This clonotype was counted many times. The V call is TRBV11-2, the J call TRBJ1-2; D may be TRBD1 (6 bases). This CDR3 is 15 amino acids long. CDR1 and CDR2 from the germline V gene are SGHAT and FQNNGV. V shed 1 base and J shed 2 bases, with 11 bases lying between them. CDR3 DNA: TGTGCCAGCAGCTTAGGTCGGGGGCGAAACTATGGCTACACCTTC. Amino acid sequence: CASSLGRGRNYGYTF.

This clonotype was recorded at least ten times. The chain couples TRBV20-1 to TRBJ2-2; 7 bases fit TRBD2. V lost 3 bases, J lost 4 bases, and 8 bases stayed unmatched. This CDR3 comprises 15 residues. Germline V gene data show CDR1 as DFQATT and CDR2 as SNEGSKA (reference sequence). The CDR3 DNA sequence: TGCAGTGCTAGTATGGTGTCGGGGGGCACCGGGGAGCTGTTTTTT. Its protein is CSASMVSGGTGELFF.

In its sample, this clonotype was seen many times. The V call is TRBV20-1, the J call TRBJ1-4, with unresolved D. Trimming cost V 2 bases and J 10 bases, with 14 bases left between them. CDR1 and CDR2 (germline): DFQATT, SNEGSKA (reference sequence). CDR3 length: 13 residues. The CDR3 nucleotides read TGCAGTGCTAGACAGCCGACTTGGGGAAAACTGTTTTTT. It yields the protein CSARQPTWGKLFF.

J is TRBJ2-2 and V is TRBV5-1; D is possibly TRBD1 or TRBD2 (6 bases each). Germline V lookup: CDR1 SGHRS, CDR2 YFSETQ. This CDR3 region has 14 residues. Trimming took 3 bases from V and 4 from J, leaving 10 bases between them. CDR3 bases: TGCGCCAGCAGCTCCGAGGGGGGCACCGGGGAGCTGTTTTTT. It yields the protein CASSSEGGTGELFF.

At least ten counts were recorded for this clonotype. The V and J genes are TRBV15 and TRBJ2-5, with D perhaps matching TRBD2 (6 bases). V was trimmed by 1 base and J by 5 bases, leaving 11 bases between them. CDR1 is LNHNV, CDR2 YYDKDF, per germline (reference sequence). This CDR3 contains 14 residues. The CDR3 nucleotides are TGTGCCACCAGCAGAGCAGGCGGGGATGAGACCCAGTACTTC. Its translation is CATSRAGGDETQYF. Together with reference TRBV15 and TRBJ2-5, the CDR3 gives the full variable domain: DAMVIQNPRYQVTQFGKPVTLSCSQTLNHNVMYWYQQKSSQAPKLLFHYYDKDFNNEADTPDNFQSRRPNTSFCFLDIRSPGLGDTAMYLCATSRAGGDETQYFGPGTRLLVL.